What follows describes a single TCR beta chain. In the study's own analysis: Amplification from reference gene primers served as the basis for estimated nucleated cell counts. The assay was immunoSEQ multiplex PCR, and TCRdb's table has in-frame clones only and misses some. D and trimming were read from the DNA, whereas the V and J calls and clone size are those reported in that table. The sample consists of about 140,000 clones, 79% of them appearing once. CDR3 length: 18 amino acids. Germline V gene data show CDR1 as SGHVS and CDR2 as FQNEAQ. V lost 1 base and J lost 3; bases outside the gene matches: 12. This specimen belongs to a study of blood T cell repertoires in COVID-19. Study background: Sites in the United States, Italy and Spain provided acute and convalescent COVID-19 samples. In each case, the material was cDNA or gDNA derived from T cells, B-cell-depleted T cells, or PBMCs.

The receptor was isolated from a man aged 55-75 years with acute or convalescent COVID-19. The chain recombines TRBV7-8 with TRBJ1-1, with 9 bases matching TRBD1. Sequencing was performed on peripheral blood. CDR3 protein: CASSLGGTGSLVHTEAFF. In nucleotides, the CDR3 is TGTGCCAGCAGCTTAGGAGGGACAGGGAGTTTGGTGCACACTGAAGCTTTCTTT.